Listed below are T cell receptor beta chains from one sample, sequenced in a study of T cells in tuberculosis. Sequencing was performed with immunoSEQ multiplex PCR; in TCRdb, only in-frame clones are kept and a portion is missing. In the table there are tens of thousands of clones, 90% to 95% of which are singletons. Sequenced material: PBMCs, taken at tuberculosis diagnosis. These receptors were obtained from an adult with tuberculosis. Each CDR3 is given with its conserved first and last residue. Fields, in order: J gene, D gene, V gene, clone size, CDR3 DNA, CDR3 protein. D genes are given only for firm matches. A clone size is listed for some rows: how often the clone was seen (once, few, many), or a class if it is expanded.

TRBJ1-1 TRBD1 TRBV27 - TGTGCCAGCAGTTCTCACAGGGGGTCCACTGAAGCTTTCTTT CASSSHRGSTEAFF
TRBJ2-7 - TRBV2 - TGTGCCAGCAGTGAAAGGGGACAAGGCCTCTCCTACGAGCAGTACTTC CASSERGQGLSYEQYF
TRBJ2-7 - TRBV4-1 - TGCGCCAGCAGCCAAGTATTGGGGGGGCGCTTCGACGAGCAGTACTTC CASSQVLGGRFDEQYF
TRBJ1-5 TRBD1 TRBV28 - TGTGCCAGCTCAAATCCCAGACAGGGGGTATCGCAGCCCCAGCATTTT CASSNPRQGVSQPQHF
TRBJ1-3 TRBD1 TRBV18 once TGTGCCAGCTCACCGGGGACAGGGACTGGAAACACCATATATTTT CASSPGTGTGNTIYF
TRBJ1-1 TRBD1 TRBV9 - TGTGCCAGCAGCGTAGCCGGACAGGGGTTTACAGACACTGAAGCTTTCTTT CASSVAGQGFTDTEAFF
TRBJ2-5 - TRBV27 - TGTGCCAGCAGTTTAGGCGGGACAGTCAAAGAGACCCAGTACTTC CASSLGGTVKETQYF
TRBJ2-1 - TRBV9 - TGTGCCAGCAGCCTCCCCCCGTACAATGAGCAGTTCTTC CASSLPPYNEQFF
TRBJ2-7 TRBD1 TRBV18 - TGTGCCAGCTCGCTGGGACAGGGGGCTTTCGAGCAGTACTTC CASSLGQGAFEQYF
TRBJ2-7 TRBD2 TRBV11-2 - TGTGCCAGCACCTCAGAAGCAACTAGCGTATACGAGCAGTACTTC CASTSEATSVYEQYF
TRBJ2-3 TRBD1 TRBV5-8 - TGTGCCAGCAGCTTGGCCGACAGGGGGGTCTCAGATACGCAGTATTTT CASSLADRGVSDTQYF
TRBJ2-3 - TRBV7-7 - TGTGCTAGCAGCTTAGGACTCAGCGACACAGATACGCAGTATTTT CASSLGLSDTDTQYF
TRBJ1-4 - TRBV2 - TGTGCCACCCATCAGAGGGCCTTTAATGAAAAACTGTTTTTT CATHQRAFNEKLFF
TRBJ2-7 - TRBV7-6 - TGTGCCAGCAGCTTAGGGGCAGGTATCGTCCACGAGCAGTACTTC CASSLGAGIVHEQYF
TRBJ1-2 TRBD1 TRBV19 - TGTGCCAGTAGTATTGGACAGGGTTCCGGCTATGGCTACACCTTC CASSIGQGSGYGYTF
TRBJ1-2 TRBD1 TRBV18 once TGTGCCAGCTCACCCGGAGGGGGCCACTATGGCTACACCTTC CASSPGGGHYGYTF